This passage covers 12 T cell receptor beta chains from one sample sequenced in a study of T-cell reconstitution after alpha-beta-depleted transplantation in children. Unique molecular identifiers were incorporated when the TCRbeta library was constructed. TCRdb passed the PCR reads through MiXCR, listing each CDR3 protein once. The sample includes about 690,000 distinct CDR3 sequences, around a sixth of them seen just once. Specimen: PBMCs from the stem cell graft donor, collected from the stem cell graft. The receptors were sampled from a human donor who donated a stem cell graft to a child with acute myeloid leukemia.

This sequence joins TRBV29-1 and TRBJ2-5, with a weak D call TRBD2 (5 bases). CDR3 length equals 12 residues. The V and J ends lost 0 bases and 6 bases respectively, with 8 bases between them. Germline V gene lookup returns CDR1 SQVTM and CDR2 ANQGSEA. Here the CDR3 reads CSVEDPGKTQYF. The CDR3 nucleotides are TGCAGCGTTGAAGATCCGGGAAAGACCCAGTACTTC.

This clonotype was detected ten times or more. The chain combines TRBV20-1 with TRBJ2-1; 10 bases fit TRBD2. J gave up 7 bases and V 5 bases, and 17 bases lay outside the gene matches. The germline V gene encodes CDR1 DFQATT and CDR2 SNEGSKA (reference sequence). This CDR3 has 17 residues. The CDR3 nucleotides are TGCAGTGCTTCTAACCGTGGTAGCGGGGGGTTAGGAAATGAGCAGTTCTTC. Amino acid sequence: CSASNRGSGGLGNEQFF.

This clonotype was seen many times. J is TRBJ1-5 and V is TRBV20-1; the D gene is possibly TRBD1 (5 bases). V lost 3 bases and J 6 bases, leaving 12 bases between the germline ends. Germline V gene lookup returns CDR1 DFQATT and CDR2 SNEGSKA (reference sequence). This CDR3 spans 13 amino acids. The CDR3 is CSARARVGQPQHF. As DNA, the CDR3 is TGCAGTGCTAGGGCCAGGGTGGGTCAGCCCCAGCATTTT.

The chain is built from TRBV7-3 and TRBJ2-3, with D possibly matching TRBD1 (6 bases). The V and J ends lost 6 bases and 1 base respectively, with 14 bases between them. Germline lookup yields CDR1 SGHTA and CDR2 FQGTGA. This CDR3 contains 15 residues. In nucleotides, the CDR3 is TGTGCCAGCAGGTTCAGGGGTGGTGGCACAGATACGCAGTATTTT. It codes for CASRFRGGGTDTQYF. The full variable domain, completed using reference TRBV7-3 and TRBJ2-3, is GAGVSQTPSNKVTEKGKYVELRCDPISGHTALYWYRQSLGQGPEFLIYFQGTGAADDSGLPNDRFFAVRPEGSVSTLKIQRTERGDSAVYLCASRFRGGGTDTQYFGPGTRLTVL.

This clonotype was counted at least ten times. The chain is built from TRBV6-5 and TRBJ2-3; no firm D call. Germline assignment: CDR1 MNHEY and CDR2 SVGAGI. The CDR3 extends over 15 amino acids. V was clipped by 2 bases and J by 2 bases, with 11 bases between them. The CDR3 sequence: CASSYRESFTDTQYF. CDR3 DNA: TGTGCCAGCAGTTACCGAGAGAGTTTCACAGATACGCAGTATTTT.

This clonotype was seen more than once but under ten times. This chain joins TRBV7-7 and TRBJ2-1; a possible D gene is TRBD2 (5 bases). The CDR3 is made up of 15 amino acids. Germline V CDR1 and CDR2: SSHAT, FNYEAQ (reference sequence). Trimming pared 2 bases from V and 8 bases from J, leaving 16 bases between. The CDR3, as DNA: TGTGCCAGCAGCTTAAGCGAGGGAGAGCTATATGAGCAGTTCTTC. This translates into CASSLSEGELYEQFF.

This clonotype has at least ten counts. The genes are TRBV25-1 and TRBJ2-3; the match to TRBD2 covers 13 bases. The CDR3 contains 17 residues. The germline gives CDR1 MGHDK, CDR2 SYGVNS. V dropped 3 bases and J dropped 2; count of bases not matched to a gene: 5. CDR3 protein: CASSDLGLAGYTDTQYF. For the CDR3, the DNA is TGTGCCAGCAGTGACCTGGGACTAGCGGGATACACAGATACGCAGTATTTT.

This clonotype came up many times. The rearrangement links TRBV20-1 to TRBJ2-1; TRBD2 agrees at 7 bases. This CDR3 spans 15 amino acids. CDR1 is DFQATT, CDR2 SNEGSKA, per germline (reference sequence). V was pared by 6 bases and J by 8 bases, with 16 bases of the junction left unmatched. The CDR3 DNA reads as TGCAGTGCGGATCCCCTCGCGGGGGATACCGATGAGCAGTTCTTC. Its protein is CSADPLAGDTDEQFF.

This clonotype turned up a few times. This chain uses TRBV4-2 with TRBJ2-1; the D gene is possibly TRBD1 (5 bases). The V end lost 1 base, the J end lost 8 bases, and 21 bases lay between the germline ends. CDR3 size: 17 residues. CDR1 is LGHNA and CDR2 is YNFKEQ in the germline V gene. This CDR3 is CASSQGVGQGEGDEQFF. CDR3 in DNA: TGTGCCAGCAGCCAAGGGGTAGGGCAGGGCGAAGGGGATGAGCAGTTCTTC.

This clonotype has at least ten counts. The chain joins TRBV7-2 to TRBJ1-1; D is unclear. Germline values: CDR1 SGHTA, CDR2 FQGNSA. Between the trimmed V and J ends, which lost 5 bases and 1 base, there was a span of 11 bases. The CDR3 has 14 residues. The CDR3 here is CASSVQGANTEAFF. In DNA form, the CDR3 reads TGTGCCAGCAGCGTACAAGGTGCGAACACTGAAGCTTTCTTT.

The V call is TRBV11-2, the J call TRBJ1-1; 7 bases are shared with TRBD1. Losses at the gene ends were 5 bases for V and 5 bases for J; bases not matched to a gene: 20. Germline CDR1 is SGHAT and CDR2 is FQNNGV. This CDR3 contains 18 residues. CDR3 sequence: CASSRTGGSGQTRTEAFF. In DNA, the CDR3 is TGTGCCAGCAGCCGAACTGGTGGCTCGGGACAGACACGGACTGAAGCTTTCTTT. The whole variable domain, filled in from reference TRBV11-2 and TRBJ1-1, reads EAGVAQSPRYKIIEKRQSVAFWCNPISGHATLYWYQQILGQGPKLLIQFQNNGVVDDSQLPKDRFSAERLKGVDSTLKIQPAKLEDSAVYLCASSRTGGSGQTRTEAFFGQGTRLTVV.

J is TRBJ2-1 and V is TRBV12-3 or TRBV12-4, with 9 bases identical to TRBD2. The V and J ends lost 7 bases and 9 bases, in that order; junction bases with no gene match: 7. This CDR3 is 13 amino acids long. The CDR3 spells CASTMRGGGEQFF. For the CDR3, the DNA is TGTGCCAGCACTATGCGGGGGGGAGGTGAGCAGTTCTTC.